This TCR beta chain comes out of a study of tumor and adjacent non-tumor tissue in lung cancer (dated by TCRdb to about 2018). About the study as a whole: By cancer type, the cohort comprised 12 to 13 adenocarcinoma patients, a couple of squamous cell carcinoma patients and 1 small cell lung cancer patient. Among the approximately 15 patients, ages ranged from roughly 31 to 85 years, approximately ten were men and 5 were women, and disease was TNM stage I to III. A total of fewer than 150 million productive TCRbeta reads were generated by sequencing, corresponding to an average of approximately 4.5 million reads per sample. Bulk TCRbeta repertoires were compared between lung tumor tissue and matched distant non-tumor lung tissue obtained from approximately 16 lung cancer patients. TCRbeta CDR3 sequencing was performed on approximately 30 paired specimens, with one tumor sample and one normal lung sample collected per patient. What the study reported, not specific to this receptor: TCR diversity was significantly higher in younger patients, and greater tumor TCR diversity was associated with shorter overall survival and shorter disease-free survival. With only roughly 16 patients in the cohort, the authors noted that larger samples and more detailed clinical data are needed. Significantly higher TCR diversity (inverse Simpson) was observed in tumor tissue than in normal lung tissue (around 450 vs 150, P = 0.0075, Mann-Whitney U test). The methods do not name the sequencing platform or mention unique molecular identifiers. The top 100 clones made up a significantly larger cumulative share of the repertoire in normal lung than in tumor tissue. Peripheral blood was not sequenced, so blood TCRbeta repertoires were not examined in the lung cancer patients of the study.

Libraries were made using multiplex PCR. Sequenced using an Illumina HiSeq 2500. TCRbeta libraries were constructed through three rounds of nested PCR with primers (Table S4) according to protocols adapted from ARM-PCR. Before sequencing, PCR products of 200-500 bp were cut from the gel and purified using the QIAquick gel extraction kit. On the study's bioinformatics: Reads were cleaned with Trimmomatic, merged with FLASH into complete CDR3 sequences, and assigned to V(D)J germline segments with MiTCR. VDJtools was used to compute clonal diversity as the inverse Simpson's index. Productive reads were defined as in-frame sequences without a premature stop codon. TCRdb passed the public sequencing reads through fastp at Q25 and MiXCR, retaining productive beta sequences. Every CDR3 protein is listed once, alongside the most common genes and DNA of its rows. These V and J calls derive from TCRdb rather than the authors' analysis. This sample comprises about 80,000 distinct CDR3 sequences, roughly 80% of them detected only once. The ten largest account for approximately 51% of the sample.

Bulk unsorted tissue served as the source for RNA extraction, and RNA quality was assessed using a NanoDrop ND-1000 and an Agilent 2100. Normal lung samples were distant non-tumor tissue taken more than 3 cm from the tumor edge. The donors were newly diagnosed lung cancer patients admitted for thoracic surgery in China from August to November 2014 who had not received prior chemotherapy. Patients with previous radiotherapy or chemotherapy, or with another concurrent cancer, were excluded from the study. Pieces of surgical tissue measuring 1-2 cm3 were kept in RNAlater solution and held at -80 degrees C until needed. A note on this clonotype: It lacks a known antigen. A read error may be the cause here, since a much bigger clone is one base away.

Measured from the cysteine to the phenylalanine, the CDR3 is 12 residues long. The only DNA kept is the CDR3, 36 bases in frame from the first base. At the junction V is shortened by 5 bases and J by 5 bases, with 10 bases in between. The CDR1 and CDR2 encoded by the germline V gene (reference sequence) are SEHNR and FQNEAQ. Sequencing was performed on distant non-tumor lung tissue. This receptor was identified in a man aged 55-75 years with non-small cell lung cancer. The chain is assembled from TRBV7-9 and TRBJ2-7, with no D gene named confidently. This receptor carries the CDR3 CASSDGFHEQYF. The DNA is as follows: TGTGCCAGCAGCGATGGGTTCCACGAGCAGTACTTC.